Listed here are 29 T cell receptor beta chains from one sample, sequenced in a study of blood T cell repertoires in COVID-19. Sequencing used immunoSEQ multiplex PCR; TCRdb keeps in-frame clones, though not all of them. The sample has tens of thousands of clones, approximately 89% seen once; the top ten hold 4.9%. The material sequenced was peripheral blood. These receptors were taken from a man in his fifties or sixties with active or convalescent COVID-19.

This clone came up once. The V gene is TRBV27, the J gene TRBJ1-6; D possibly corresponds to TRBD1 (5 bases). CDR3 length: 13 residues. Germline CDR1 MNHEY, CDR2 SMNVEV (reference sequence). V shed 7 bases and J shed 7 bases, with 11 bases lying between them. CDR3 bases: TGTGCCAGCACCCAAAAGGGGAATTCACCCCTCCACTTT. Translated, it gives CASTQKGNSPLHF.

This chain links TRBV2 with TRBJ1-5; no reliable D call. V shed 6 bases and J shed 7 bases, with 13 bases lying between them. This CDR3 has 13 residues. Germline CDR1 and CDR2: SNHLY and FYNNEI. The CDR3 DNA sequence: TGTGCCAGCAGAGGAGCGGGAGGCCAGCCCCAGCATTTT. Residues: CASRGAGGQPQHF.

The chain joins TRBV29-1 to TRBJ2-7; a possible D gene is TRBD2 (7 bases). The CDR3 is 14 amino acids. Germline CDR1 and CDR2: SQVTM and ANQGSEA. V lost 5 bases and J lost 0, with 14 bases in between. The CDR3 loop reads CSVRGGRDSYEQYF. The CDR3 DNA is TGCAGCGTTAGGGGGGGAAGGGACTCCTACGAGCAGTACTTC.

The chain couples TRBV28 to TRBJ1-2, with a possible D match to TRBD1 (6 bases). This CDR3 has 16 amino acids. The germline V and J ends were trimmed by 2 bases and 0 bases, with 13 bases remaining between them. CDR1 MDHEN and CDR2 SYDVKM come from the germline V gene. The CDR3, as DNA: TGTGCCAGCAGTTTAGGGGGGGGCGCGTCTAACTATGGCTACACCTTC. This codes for CASSLGGGASNYGYTF.

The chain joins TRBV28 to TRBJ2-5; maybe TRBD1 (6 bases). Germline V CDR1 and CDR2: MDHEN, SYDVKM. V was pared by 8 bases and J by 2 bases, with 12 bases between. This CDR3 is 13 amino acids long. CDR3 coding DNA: TGTGCCAGCCTCCGGGACATTCAAGAGACCCAGTACTTC. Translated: CASLRDIQETQYF.

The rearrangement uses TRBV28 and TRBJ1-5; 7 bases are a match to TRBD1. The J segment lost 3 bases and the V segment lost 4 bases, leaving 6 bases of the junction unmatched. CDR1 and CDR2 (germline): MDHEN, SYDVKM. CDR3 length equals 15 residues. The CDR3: CASSSRTGYNQPQHF. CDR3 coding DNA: TGTGCCAGCAGTTCCAGGACAGGCTACAATCAGCCCCAGCATTTT.

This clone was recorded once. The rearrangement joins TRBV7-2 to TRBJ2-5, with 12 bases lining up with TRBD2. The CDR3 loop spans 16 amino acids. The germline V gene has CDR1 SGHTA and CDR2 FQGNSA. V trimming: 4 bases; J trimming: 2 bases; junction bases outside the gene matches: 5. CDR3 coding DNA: TGTGCCAGCAGCTCAGCTAGCGGGGGGGGTCAAGAGACCCAGTACTTC. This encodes CASSSASGGGQETQYF.

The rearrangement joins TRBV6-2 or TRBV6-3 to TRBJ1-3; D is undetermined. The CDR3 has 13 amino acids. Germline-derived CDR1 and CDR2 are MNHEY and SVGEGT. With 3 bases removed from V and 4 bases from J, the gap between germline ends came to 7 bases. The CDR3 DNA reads TGTGCCAGCAGTTATACGGTGGGAAACACCATATATTTT. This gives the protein CASSYTVGNTIYF.

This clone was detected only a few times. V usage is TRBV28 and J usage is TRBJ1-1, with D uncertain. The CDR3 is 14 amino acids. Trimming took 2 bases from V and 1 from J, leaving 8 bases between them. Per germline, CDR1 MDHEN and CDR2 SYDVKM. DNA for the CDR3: TGTGCCAGCAGTTTAATGGGCAGGAACACTGAAGCTTTCTTT. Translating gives CASSLMGRNTEAFF.

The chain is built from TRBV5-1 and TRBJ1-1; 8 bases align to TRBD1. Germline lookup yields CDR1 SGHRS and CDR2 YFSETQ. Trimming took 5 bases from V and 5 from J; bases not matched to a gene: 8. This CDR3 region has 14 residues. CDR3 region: CASRGQEGYTEAFF. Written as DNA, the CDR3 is TGCGCCAGCAGGGGACAGGAAGGTTATACTGAAGCTTTCTTT.

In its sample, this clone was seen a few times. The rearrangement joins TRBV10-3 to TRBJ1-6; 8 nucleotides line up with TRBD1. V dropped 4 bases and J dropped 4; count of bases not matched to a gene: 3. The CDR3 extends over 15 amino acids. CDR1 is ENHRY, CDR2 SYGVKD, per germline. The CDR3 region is CAISGDRSYNSPLHF. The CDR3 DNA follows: TGTGCCATCAGTGGGGACAGGTCGTATAATTCACCCCTCCACTTT.

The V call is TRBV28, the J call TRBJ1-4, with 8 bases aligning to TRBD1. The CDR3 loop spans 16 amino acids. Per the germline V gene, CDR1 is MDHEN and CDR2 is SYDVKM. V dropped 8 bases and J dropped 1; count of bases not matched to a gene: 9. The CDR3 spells CASQYSGQGTNEKLFF. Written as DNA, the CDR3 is TGTGCCAGCCAATATTCCGGACAGGGAACTAATGAAAAACTGTTTTTT.

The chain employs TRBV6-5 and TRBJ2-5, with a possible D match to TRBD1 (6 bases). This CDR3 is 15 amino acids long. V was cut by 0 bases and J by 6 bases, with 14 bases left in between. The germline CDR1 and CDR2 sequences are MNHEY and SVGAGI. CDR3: CASSYSTRDIKTQYF. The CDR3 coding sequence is TGTGCCAGCAGTTACTCGACTCGGGACATAAAGACCCAGTACTTC.

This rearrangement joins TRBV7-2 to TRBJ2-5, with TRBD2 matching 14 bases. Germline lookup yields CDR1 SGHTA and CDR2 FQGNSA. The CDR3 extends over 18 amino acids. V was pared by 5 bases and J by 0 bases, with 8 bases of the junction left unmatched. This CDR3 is CASSPMGLAGAYQETQYF. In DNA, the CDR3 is TGTGCCAGCAGCCCCATGGGACTAGCGGGGGCGTACCAAGAGACCCAGTACTTC.

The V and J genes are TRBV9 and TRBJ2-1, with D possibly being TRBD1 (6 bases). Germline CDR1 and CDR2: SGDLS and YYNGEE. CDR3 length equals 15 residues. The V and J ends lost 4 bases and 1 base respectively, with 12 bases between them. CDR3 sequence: CASSPGDQSYNEQFF. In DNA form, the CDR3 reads TGTGCCAGCAGCCCAGGGGACCAATCCTACAATGAGCAGTTCTTC.

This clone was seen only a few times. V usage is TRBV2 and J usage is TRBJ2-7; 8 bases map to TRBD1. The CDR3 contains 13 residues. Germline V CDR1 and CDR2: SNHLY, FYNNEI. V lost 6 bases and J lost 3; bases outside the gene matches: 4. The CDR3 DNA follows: TGTGCCAGCAGCCTGACAGGGGACTACGAGCAGTACTTC. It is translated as CASSLTGDYEQYF.

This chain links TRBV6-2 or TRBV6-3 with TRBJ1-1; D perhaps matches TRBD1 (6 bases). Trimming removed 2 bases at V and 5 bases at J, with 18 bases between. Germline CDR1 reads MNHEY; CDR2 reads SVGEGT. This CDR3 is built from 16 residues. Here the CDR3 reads CASSYLSGGASTEAFF. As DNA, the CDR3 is TGTGCCAGCAGTTACCTTTCGGGGGGCGCGAGTACTGAAGCTTTCTTT.

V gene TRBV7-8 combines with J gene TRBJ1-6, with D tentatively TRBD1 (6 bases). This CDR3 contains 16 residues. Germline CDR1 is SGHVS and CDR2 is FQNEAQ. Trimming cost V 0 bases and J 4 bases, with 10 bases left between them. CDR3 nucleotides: TGTGCCAGCAGCTTAGCCCGGACAGCTTATAATTCACCCCTCCACTTT. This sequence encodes CASSLARTAYNSPLHF.

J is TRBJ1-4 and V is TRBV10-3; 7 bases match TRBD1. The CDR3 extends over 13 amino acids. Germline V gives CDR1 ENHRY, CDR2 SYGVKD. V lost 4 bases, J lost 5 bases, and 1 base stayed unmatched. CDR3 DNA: TGTGCCATCAGTGGGACAGGCAATGAAAAACTGTTTTTT. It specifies CAISGTGNEKLFF.

CDR3 nucleotide sequence: TGTGCCAGTAGTCCGGGGGACTATGGCTACACCTTC. It is translated as CASSPGDYGYTF. This rearrangement joins TRBV19 to TRBJ1-2; possibly TRBD1 for D (5 bases). V lost 5 bases, J lost 3 bases, and 7 bases lay in between. Germline CDR1 LNHDA, CDR2 SQIVND (reference sequence). The CDR3 is made up of 12 amino acids.

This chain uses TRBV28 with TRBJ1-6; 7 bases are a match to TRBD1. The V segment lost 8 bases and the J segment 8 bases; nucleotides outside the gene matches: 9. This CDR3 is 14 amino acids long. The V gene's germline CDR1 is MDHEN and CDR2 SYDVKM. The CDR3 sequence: CASVTGQGDSPLHF. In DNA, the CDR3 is TGTGCCAGCGTAACAGGGCAGGGGGATTCACCCCTCCACTTT.

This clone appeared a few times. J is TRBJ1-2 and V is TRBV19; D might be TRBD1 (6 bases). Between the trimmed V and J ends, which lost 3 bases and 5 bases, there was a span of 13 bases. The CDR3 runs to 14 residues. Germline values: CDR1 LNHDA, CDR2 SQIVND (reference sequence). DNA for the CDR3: TGTGCCAGTAGTATTTCCACCCAGGGGTATGGCTACACCTTC. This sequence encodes CASSISTQGYGYTF. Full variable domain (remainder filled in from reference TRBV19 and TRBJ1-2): DGGITQSPKYLFRKEGQNVTLSCEQNLNHDAMYWYRQDPGQGLRLIYYSQIVNDFQKGDIAEGYSVSREKKESFPLTVTSAQKNPTAFYLCASSISTQGYGYTFGSGTRLTVV.

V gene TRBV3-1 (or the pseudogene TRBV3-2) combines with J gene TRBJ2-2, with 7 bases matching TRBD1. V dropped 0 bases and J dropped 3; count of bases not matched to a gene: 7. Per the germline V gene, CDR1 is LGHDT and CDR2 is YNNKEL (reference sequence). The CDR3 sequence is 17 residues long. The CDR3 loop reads CASSQDFTTGHTGELFF. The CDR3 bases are TGTGCCAGCAGCCAAGACTTTACGACAGGGCACACCGGGGAGCTGTTTTTT.

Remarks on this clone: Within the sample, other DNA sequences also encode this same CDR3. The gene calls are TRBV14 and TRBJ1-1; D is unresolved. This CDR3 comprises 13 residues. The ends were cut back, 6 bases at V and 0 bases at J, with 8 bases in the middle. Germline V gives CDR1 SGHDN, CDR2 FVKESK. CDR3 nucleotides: TGTGCCAGCAGTCCAAGCTTGAACACTGAAGCTTTCTTT. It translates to CASSPSLNTEAFF.

The CDR3 DNA reads TGTGCCAGCAGTGAGGTAGGGGAAGACTGGTCACCCCTCCACTTT. Its protein is CASSEVGEDWSPLHF. The chain uses TRBV27 and TRBJ1-6, with D possibly matching TRBD1 (5 bases). Germline lookup yields CDR1 MNHEY and CDR2 SMNVEV (reference sequence). The CDR3 consists of 15 residues. V lost 5 bases and J 10 bases, leaving 18 bases between the germline ends.

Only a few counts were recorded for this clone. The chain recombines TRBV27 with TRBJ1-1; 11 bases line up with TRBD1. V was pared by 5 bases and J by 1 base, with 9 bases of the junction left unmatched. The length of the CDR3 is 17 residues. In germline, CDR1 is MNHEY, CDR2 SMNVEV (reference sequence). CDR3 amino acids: CASSPGQGAPKNTEAFF. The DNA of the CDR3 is TGTGCCAGCAGTCCCGGACAGGGGGCCCCTAAGAACACTGAAGCTTTCTTT.

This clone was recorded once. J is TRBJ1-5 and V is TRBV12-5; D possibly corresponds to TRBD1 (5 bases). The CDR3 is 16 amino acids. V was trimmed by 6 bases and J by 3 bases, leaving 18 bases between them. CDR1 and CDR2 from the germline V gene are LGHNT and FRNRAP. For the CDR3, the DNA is TGTGCTAGTGGCTCCTCCCTTGACGGACACAATCAGCCCCAGCATTTT. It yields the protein CASGSSLDGHNQPQHF.

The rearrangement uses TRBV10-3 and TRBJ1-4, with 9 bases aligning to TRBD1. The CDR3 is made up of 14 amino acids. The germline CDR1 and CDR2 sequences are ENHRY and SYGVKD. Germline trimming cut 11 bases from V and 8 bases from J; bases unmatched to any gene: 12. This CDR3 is CASGPGQGGEKLFF. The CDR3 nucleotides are TGTGCCTCGGGACCGGGACAGGGCGGAGAAAAACTGTTTTTT.

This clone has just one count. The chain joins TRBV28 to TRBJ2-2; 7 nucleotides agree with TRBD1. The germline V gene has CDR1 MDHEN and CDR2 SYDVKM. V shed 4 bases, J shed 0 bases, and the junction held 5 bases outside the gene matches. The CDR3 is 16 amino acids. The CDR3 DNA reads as TGTGCCAGCAGTTCAACAGGGGTCGCGAACACCGGGGAGCTGTTTTTT. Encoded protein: CASSSTGVANTGELFF.